This is a list of T cell receptor beta chains from one sample in a study of blood T cells in healthy people across ages. TCRdb called the 5' RACE reads again in MiXCR, with one record for every CDR3 protein. The repertoire holds 600,000 to 1,000,000 distinct CDR3 sequences, with roughly 60% as singletons. Source material: blood. The source of these receptors is a man aged 25-45 years in good health. CDR3s include the opening cysteine and the closing phenylalanine or tryptophan. Fields, in order: J gene, V gene, D gene, clone size, CDR3 DNA, CDR3 protein. The D gene is left open where the match is weak. Only some rows state a clone size, as once, few, many or a class for expanded clones.

>TRBJ2-5|TRBV7-8|TRBD2|-
TGTGCCAGCAGCCCCAGGGACAGGGCGAGGGCTAGCGGGAGGAGAGAGACCCAGTACTTC
CASSPRDRARASGRRETQYF
>TRBJ2-3|TRBV20-1|-|-
TGCAGTGCTCGTTTAGAGGGGTGGGCAGATACGCAGTATTTT
CSARLEGWADTQYF
>TRBJ2-1|TRBV21-1|-|-
TGTGCCAGCAGCAAAGCGGCAGGGGTCGAGGAGAATGAGCAGTTCTTC
CASSKAAGVEENEQFF
>TRBJ2-5|TRBV6-1|TRBD2|-
TGTGCCAGCAGTGAAGTAAGCGGGAGGAAGCAAGAGACCCAGTACTTC
CASSEVSGRKQETQYF
>TRBJ2-1|TRBV20-1|-|few
TGCAGTGCCCATATGGCTCGGGGGAACCTGTACAATGAGCAGTTCTTC
CSAHMARGNLYNEQFF
>TRBJ2-7|TRBV5-1|-|once
TGCGCCAGCAGCTTGTGGCCCGACAGCACCTACGAGCAGTACTTC
CASSLWPDSTYEQYF
>TRBJ2-5|TRBV6-2/TRBV6-3|TRBD1|few
TGTGCCAGCAGAAGGGACAGGGGGGCGAGTGAGCAGTACTTC
CASRRDRGASEQYF
>TRBJ1-2|TRBV7-9|-|-
TGTGCCAGCAGCCCGTCCGGCAGAATCTATGGCTACACCTTC
CASSPSGRIYGYTF
>TRBJ2-5|TRBV4-2|TRBD1|-
TGTGCCAGCAGCCAAGACGGACAGGGGGAGACCCAGTACTTC
CASSQDGQGETQYF
>TRBJ2-1|TRBV6-2/TRBV6-3|-|-
TGTGCCAGCAGTTACTCGGACCAAGAGCAGTTCTTC
CASSYSDQEQFF
>TRBJ2-7|TRBV7-2|-|-
TGTGCCAGCAGAAAACCGGGACCAAACAATGAGCAGTACTTC
CASRKPGPNNEQYF
>TRBJ2-1|TRBV20-1|-|-
TGCAGTGCTAGAGATCGGGTCGTGGGTGAGCAGTTCTTC
CSARDRVVGEQFF
>TRBJ1-1|TRBV6-1|TRBD1|once
TGTGCCAGCGGGGACAGGGTTGGTACTGAAGCTTTCTTT
CASGDRVGTEAFF
>TRBJ2-7|TRBV29-1|-|-
TGCAGCGTTGCCGTGGACCGCACTTACGAGCAGTACTTC
CSVAVDRTYEQYF
>TRBJ1-5|TRBV27|TRBD1|-
TGTGCCAGCAGTTTGAGGGGACAGGGTCAGCCCCAGCATTTT
CASSLRGQGQPQHF
>TRBJ1-1|TRBV20-1|TRBD1|once
TGCAGTGCTTTAACAGGGGCGAGGAACACTGAAGCTTTCTTT
CSALTGARNTEAFF
>TRBJ2-3|TRBV5-5|-|-
TGTGCCAGCCGAATCAGACCCCTCTACACAGATACGCAGTATTTT
CASRIRPLYTDTQYF
>TRBJ1-1|TRBV10-1|-|-
TGCGCCAGCAGTGATACGGGGGAAAACACTGAAGCTTTCTTT
CASSDTGENTEAFF
>TRBJ2-2|TRBV4-3|-|once
TGCGCCAGCAGCCAAGGGGGCAGAGGGGAGCTGTTTTTT
CASSQGGRGELFF
>TRBJ2-1|TRBV2|TRBD1|few
TGTGCCAGCAGTGGGACAGGGGTCCTGAATGAGCAGTTCTTC
CASSGTGVLNEQFF
>TRBJ2-5|TRBV19|TRBD2|-
TGTGCCAGTAGTCCCCTTCCAAGCGGGAGTCGTAAGACCCAGTACTTC
CASSPLPSGSRKTQYF
>TRBJ2-7|TRBV9|TRBD2|-
TGTGCCAGCAGCCCTCCGGGGGAGGGCTACGAGCAGTACTTC
CASSPPGEGYEQYF
>TRBJ2-1|TRBV20-1|-|-
TGCAGTGCTAACCATAGCAGCTACAATGAGCAGTTCTTC
CSANHSSYNEQFF
>TRBJ1-2|TRBV29-1|TRBD1|-
TGCAGCACAAGATCCGACAGGGGAGGCGGCCACACCTTC
CSTRSDRGGGHTF
>TRBJ2-1|TRBV6-5|TRBD2|-
TGTGCCAGCAGTGGTAGCGGGAGAACTGAGCAGTTCTTC
CASSGSGRTEQFF
>TRBJ1-2|TRBV12-3/TRBV12-4|-|-
TGTGCCAGCAGTTTAGGGGAGGAGAACTATGGCTACACCTTC
CASSLGEENYGYTF
>TRBJ1-2|TRBV2|-|-
TGTGCCAGCAGCAAGGACGGACCCTATGGCTACACCTTC
CASSKDGPYGYTF
>TRBJ2-1|TRBV27|-|-
TGTGCCAGCAGCACTAGGCAGACCTACAATGAGCAGTTCTTC
CASSTRQTYNEQFF
>TRBJ2-3|TRBV6-1|-|-
TGTGCCATCCGCAGGGATCCAGATACGCAGTATTTT
CAIRRDPDTQYF
>TRBJ2-7|TRBV20-1|-|-
TGCAGTGCTAGAGATCGACTAGGGTTGGACGAGCAGTACTTC
CSARDRLGLDEQYF
>TRBJ2-1|TRBV7-9|-|-
TGTGCCAGCAGGGGTCCTGGAGCGGGCTACAATGAGCAGTTCTTC
CASRGPGAGYNEQFF
>TRBJ1-1|TRBV6-5|-|-
TGTGCCAGGAGGATGAACCATGCTTTCTTT
CARRMNHAFF
>TRBJ2-7|TRBV20-1|TRBD1|once
TGCAGTGCGCAGCCGGGACAGGCCTACGAGCAGTACTTC
CSAQPGQAYEQYF
>TRBJ2-7|TRBV29-1|TRBD2|-
TGCAGCGCCGCTAGCGGGTCGTACGAGCAGTACTTC
CSAASGSYEQYF
>TRBJ2-7|TRBV20-1|TRBD1|-
TGCAGTGCCCGGGACAGGGCTTTCTACGAGCAGTACTTC
CSARDRAFYEQYF
>TRBJ2-7|TRBV28|TRBD1|-
TGTGCCAGCAGCTCCCTCCGGGACAGGGTCGGCGAGCAGTACTTC
CASSSLRDRVGEQYF
>TRBJ2-1|TRBV25-1|-|-
TGTGCCAGCATAATAGCAAATGAGCAGTTCTTC
CASIIANEQFF
>TRBJ1-2|TRBV7-9|-|few
TGTGCCAGCAGTGTCCTCGGACCTATTGGAGGCTATGGCTACACCTTC
CASSVLGPIGGYGYTF
>TRBJ1-2|TRBV15|-|-
TGTGCCACCAGCTCCCCTGGGGGGGAGGTACAGGGCTACACCTTC
CATSSPGGEVQGYTF
>TRBJ2-7|TRBV20-1|TRBD2|few
TGCAGTCAATCCGGGACTAGCGGGACCTACGAGCAGTACTTC
CSQSGTSGTYEQYF
>TRBJ2-1|TRBV11-1|-|few
TGTGCCAGCAGGAATTGGGATGACAATGAGCAGTTCTTC
CASRNWDDNEQFF
>TRBJ2-1|TRBV6-5|-|few
TGTGCCAGCAGTTACCGCCCTGTCGGGAAGGGTATAAATGAGCAGTTCTTC
CASSYRPVGKGINEQFF
>TRBJ2-7|TRBV6-6|TRBD1|few
TGTGCCAGCAGTTACTCGGACAGGGGCTACGAGCAGTACTTC
CASSYSDRGYEQYF
>TRBJ2-1|TRBV20-1|-|-
TGCAGTGTTGTCAGGGGCCCCAATGAGCAGTTCTTC
CSVVRGPNEQFF
>TRBJ2-3|TRBV6-2/TRBV6-3|-|-
TGTGCCAGCAGTTACTCGAGGCAGCCCCCAGATACGCAGTATTTT
CASSYSRQPPDTQYF
>TRBJ2-7|TRBV7-2|-|few
TGTGCCAGCAGCCAGTGGCCAACTTTCTACGAGCAGTACTTC
CASSQWPTFYEQYF
>TRBJ2-5|TRBV7-7|-|few
TGTGCCAGCAGCTTCGAGGACCAAGAGACCCAGTACTTC
CASSFEDQETQYF
>TRBJ2-3|TRBV7-2|-|few
TGTGCCAGCAGCTTAGCAGTTGGTACGCAGTATTTT
CASSLAVGTQYF
>TRBJ2-5|TRBV11-2|TRBD1|-
TGTGCCAGCAGCTTAGACGGACAGGGCTTTGGAGAGACCCAGTACTTC
CASSLDGQGFGETQYF
>TRBJ1-2|TRBV7-9|TRBD1|few
TGTGCCAGCAGTTACCAGGGGGCTGTCTATGGCTACACCTTC
CASSYQGAVYGYTF
>TRBJ1-2|TRBV6-2/TRBV6-3|-|-
TGTGCCAGCAGCCCCGCCGGGAATGGCTACACCTTC
CASSPAGNGYTF
>TRBJ2-7|TRBV6-5|-|-
TGTGCCACCCAGACTGACCTCTACGAGCAGTACTTC
CATQTDLYEQYF
>TRBJ1-2|TRBV20-1|-|few
TGCAGTGCTCCCCTCATGGGTAACTATGGCTACACCTTC
CSAPLMGNYGYTF